This T cell receptor beta chain was sequenced in a study of vaccination effects on CD4 cells after COVID-19. Study overall: Peptides at about 10 ug/ml and IL-2 at 9.5 to 10 IU/ml were added to some 1.9 million PBMC per well.

This clone was recorded only once. Its antigen is unidentified. The culture ran for approximately 10 days before CD4+ T cells were isolated. Participants were vaccinated with two doses of either the BNT162b2 or mRNA-1273 vaccine. Each vaccine recipient was nucleocapsid antibody negative and had no prior SARS-CoV-2 infection. Each culture had half its medium swapped for IL-2 medium on days 3 and 7. Repertoires were generated with immunoSEQ multiplex PCR, while TCRdb's copy carries only in-frame clones and drops some. The data hold tens of thousands of clones, with 78% observed a single time. CDR1 is SGHRS, CDR2 YFSETQ, per germline. The CDR3 spans 15 residues. V lost 4 bases and J 5 bases, leaving 19 bases between the germline ends. Findings and limits, study-wide: Clones induced by infection and by vaccine showed marked clonal contraction late after vaccination.

The sample in question was CD4+ T cells from PBMCs cultured without peptide, obtained after COVID-19 vaccination. The V call is TRBV5-1, the J call TRBJ2-7, with D possibly matching TRBD1 (5 bases). The TCR originated in a human donor who received a COVID-19 vaccine. CDR3 protein: CASSPGRAGNNEQYF. CDR3 nucleotide sequence: TGCGCCAGCAGCCCCGGTAGGGCAGGGAACAACGAGCAGTACTTC. Complete variable domain (other parts from reference TRBV5-1 and TRBJ2-7): KAGVTQTPRYLIKTRGQQVTLSCSPISGHRSVSWYQQTPGQGLQFLFEYFSETQRNKGNFPGRFSGRQFSNSRSEMNVSTLELGDSALYLCASSPGRAGNNEQYFGPGTRLTVT.